This T cell receptor (beta chain) derives from a study of shared clonotypes between healthy human individuals. Findings and caveats of the study: Donors were few, which limited the genetic and exposure-history diversity represented.

CDR3 size: 16 residues. Germline V CDR1 and CDR2: MGHRA, YSYEKL. V was shortened by 2 bases and J by 5 bases, with 18 bases between the two germline ends. Only in-frame clones appear in the TCRdb table, and some are missing; sequencing was by immunoSEQ multiplex PCR. The table records 2,500,000 or so clones, roughly 90% of them present only once. A word on this clone: Its target is unknown.

The TCR originated in a man aged 18 to 29 in good health. Some clones in this sample may be carry-over from other donors' samples. The sequencing sample was made of naive CD4+ T cells from PBMCs. Subset denoted: CD45RA+ positively selected. The chain recombines TRBV4-1 with TRBJ1-1; tentatively, D is TRBD1 (5 bases). CDR3 amino acids: CASSQPARGRWTEAFF. In nucleotides, the CDR3 is TGCGCCAGCAGCCAACCGGCCCGGGGGAGGTGGACTGAAGCTTTCTTT.